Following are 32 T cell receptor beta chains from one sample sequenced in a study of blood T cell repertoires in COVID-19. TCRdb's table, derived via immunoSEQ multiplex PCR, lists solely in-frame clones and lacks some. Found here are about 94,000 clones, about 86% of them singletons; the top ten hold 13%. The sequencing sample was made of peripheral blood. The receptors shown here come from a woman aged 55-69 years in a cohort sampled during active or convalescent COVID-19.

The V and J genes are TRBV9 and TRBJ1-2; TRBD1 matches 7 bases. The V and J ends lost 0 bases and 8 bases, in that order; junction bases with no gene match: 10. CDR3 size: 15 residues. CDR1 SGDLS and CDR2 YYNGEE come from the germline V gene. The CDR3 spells CASSVGDREVMGYTF. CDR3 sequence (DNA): TGTGCCAGCAGCGTAGGAGACAGGGAAGTAATGGGCTACACCTTC.

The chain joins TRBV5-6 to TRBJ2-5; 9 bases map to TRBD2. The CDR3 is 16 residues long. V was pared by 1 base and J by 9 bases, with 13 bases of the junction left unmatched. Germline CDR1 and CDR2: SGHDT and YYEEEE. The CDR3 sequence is CASSLTSGSFGGAQYF. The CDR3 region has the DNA TGTGCCAGCAGCTTGACTAGCGGGTCATTCGGGGGGGCCCAGTACTTC.

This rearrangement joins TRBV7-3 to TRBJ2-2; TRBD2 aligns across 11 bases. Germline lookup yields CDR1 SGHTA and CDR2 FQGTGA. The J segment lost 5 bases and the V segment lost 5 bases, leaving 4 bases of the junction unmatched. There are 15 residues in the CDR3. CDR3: CASSPRTSGTGELFF. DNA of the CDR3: TGTGCCAGCAGCCCAAGGACTAGCGGGACCGGGGAGCTGTTTTTT.

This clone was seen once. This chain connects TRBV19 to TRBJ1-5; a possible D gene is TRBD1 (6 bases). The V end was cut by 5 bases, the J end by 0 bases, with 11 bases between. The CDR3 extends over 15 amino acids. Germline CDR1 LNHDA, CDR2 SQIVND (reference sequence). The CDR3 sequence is CASSPQGNSNQPQHF. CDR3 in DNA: TGTGCCAGTAGTCCCCAGGGGAATAGCAATCAGCCCCAGCATTTT.

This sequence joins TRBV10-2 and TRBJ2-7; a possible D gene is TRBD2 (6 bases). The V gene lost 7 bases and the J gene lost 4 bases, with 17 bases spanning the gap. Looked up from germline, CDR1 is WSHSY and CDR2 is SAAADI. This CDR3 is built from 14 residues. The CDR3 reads CASTLLGLAYEQYF. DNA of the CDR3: TGCGCCAGCACCTTACTGGGACTGGCGTACGAGCAGTACTTC.

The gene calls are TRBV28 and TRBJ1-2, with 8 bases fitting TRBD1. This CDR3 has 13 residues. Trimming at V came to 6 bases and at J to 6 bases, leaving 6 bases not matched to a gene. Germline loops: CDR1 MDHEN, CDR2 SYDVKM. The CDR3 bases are TGTGCCAGCAGGAGAGACAGGGGCCATGGCTACACCTTC. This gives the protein CASRRDRGHGYTF.

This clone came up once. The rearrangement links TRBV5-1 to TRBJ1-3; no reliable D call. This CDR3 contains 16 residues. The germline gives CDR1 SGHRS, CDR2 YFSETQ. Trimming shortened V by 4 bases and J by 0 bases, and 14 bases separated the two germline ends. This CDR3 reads CASSRAPGSSGNTIYF. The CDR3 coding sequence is TGCGCCAGCAGCAGGGCGCCGGGGAGCTCTGGAAACACCATATATTTT.

CDR3 DNA: TGTGCCAGCAGCGTAGACCCCTCCAGGGGGAGCGGGGAGCTGTTTTTT. Amino acid sequence: CASSVDPSRGSGELFF. The chain uses TRBV9 and TRBJ2-2; 7 bases match TRBD1. Per the germline V gene, CDR1 is SGDLS and CDR2 is YYNGEE. V lost 0 bases, J lost 7 bases, and 9 bases stayed unmatched. CDR3 length: 16 residues.

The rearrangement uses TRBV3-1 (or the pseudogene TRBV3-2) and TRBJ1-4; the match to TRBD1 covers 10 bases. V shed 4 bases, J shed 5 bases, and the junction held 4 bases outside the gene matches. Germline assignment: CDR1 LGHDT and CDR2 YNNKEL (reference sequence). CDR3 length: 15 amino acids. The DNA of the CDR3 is TGTGCCAGCAGCCCGCGACAGGGGGCCAATGAAAAACTGTTTTTT. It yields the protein CASSPRQGANEKLFF.

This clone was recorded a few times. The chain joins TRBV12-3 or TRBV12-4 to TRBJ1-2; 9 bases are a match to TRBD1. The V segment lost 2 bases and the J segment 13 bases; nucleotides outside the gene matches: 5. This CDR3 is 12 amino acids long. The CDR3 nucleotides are TGTGCCAGCAGTTTATCGGGGACAGGGTTCACCTTC. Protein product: CASSLSGTGFTF.

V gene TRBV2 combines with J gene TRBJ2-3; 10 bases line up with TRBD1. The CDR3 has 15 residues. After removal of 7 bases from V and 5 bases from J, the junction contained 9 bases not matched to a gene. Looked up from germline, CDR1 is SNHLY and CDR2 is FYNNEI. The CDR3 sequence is CASMEGQGRGDTQYF. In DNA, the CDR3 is TGTGCCAGCATGGAGGGACAGGGGAGGGGAGATACGCAGTATTTT.

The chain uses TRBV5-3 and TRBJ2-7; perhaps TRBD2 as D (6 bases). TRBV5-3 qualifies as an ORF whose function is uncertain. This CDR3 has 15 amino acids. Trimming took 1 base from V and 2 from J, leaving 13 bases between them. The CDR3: CARSLRGLRAYEQYF. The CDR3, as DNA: TGTGCCAGAAGCTTGAGAGGACTACGCGCCTACGAGCAGTACTTC.

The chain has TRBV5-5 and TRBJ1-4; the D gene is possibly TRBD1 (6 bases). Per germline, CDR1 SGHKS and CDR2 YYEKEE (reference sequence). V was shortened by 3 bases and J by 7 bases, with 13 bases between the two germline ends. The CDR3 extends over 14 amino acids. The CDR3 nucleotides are TGTGCCAGCAGCTCGACAGGCGATAGTGAAAAACTGTTTTTT. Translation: CASSSTGDSEKLFF. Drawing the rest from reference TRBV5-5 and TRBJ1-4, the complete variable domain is DAGVTQSPTHLIKTRGQQVTLRCSPISGHKSVSWYQQVLGQGPQFIFQYYEKEERGRGNFPDRFSARQFPNYSSELNVNALLLGDSALYLCASSSTGDSEKLFFGSGTQLSVL.

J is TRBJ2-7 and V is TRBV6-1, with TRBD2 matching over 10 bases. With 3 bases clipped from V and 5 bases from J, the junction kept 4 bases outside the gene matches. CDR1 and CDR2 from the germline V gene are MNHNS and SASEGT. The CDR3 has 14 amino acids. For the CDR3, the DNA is TGTGCCAGCAGTGACCTAGCGGGAGACCACGAGCAGTACTTC. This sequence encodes CASSDLAGDHEQYF.

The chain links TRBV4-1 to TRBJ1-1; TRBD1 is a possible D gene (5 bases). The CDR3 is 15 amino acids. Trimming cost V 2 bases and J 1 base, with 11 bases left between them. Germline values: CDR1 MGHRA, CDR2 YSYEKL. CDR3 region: CASSQMQGTNTEAFF. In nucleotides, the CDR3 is TGCGCCAGCAGCCAAATGCAGGGCACGAACACTGAAGCTTTCTTT.

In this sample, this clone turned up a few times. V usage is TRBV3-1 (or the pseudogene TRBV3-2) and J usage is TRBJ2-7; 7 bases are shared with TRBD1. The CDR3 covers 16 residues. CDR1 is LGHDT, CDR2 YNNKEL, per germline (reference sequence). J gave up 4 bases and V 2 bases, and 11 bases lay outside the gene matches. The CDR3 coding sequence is TGTGCCAGCAGCCAATCACCGACAGGGCCCGTTTACGAGCAGTACTTC. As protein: CASSQSPTGPVYEQYF.

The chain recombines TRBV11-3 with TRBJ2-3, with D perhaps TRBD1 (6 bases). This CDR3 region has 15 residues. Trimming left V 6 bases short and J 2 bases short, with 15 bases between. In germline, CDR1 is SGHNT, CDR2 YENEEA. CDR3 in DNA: TGTGCCAGCAGTCAGACAGGATCCTACACAGATACGCAGTATTTT. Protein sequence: CASSQTGSYTDTQYF.

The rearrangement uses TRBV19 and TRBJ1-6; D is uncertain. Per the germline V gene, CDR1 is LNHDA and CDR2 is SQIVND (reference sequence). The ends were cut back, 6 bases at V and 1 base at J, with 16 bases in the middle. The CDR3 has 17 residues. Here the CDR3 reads CASSSNGVNSYNSPLHF. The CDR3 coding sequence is TGTGCCAGTAGCTCCAACGGGGTTAATTCCTATAATTCACCCCTCCACTTT.

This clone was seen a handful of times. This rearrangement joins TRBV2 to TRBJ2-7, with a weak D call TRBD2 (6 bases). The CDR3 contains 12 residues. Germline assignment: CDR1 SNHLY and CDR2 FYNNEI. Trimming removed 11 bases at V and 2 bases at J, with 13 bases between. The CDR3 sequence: CAVRDSTYEQYF. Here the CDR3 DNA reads TGTGCCGTCCGGGACTCCACCTACGAGCAGTACTTC.

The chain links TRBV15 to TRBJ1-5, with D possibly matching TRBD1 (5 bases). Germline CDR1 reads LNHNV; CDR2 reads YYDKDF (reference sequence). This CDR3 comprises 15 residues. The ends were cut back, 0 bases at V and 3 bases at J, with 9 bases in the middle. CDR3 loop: CATSRERTHNQPQHF. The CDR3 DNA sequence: TGTGCCACCAGCAGAGAACGGACACACAATCAGCCCCAGCATTTT.

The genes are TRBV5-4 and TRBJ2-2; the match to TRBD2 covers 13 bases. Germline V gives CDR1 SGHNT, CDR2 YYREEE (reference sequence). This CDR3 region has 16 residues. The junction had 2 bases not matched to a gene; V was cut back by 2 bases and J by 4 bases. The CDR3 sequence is CASSFGLAGVTGELFF. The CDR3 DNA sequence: TGTGCCAGCAGCTTCGGACTAGCGGGAGTCACCGGGGAGCTGTTTTTT.

CDR3 amino acids: CASSFERNEQFF. In DNA form, the CDR3 reads TGTGCCAGCAGTTTTGAGAGGAATGAGCAGTTCTTC. V is TRBV28 and J is TRBJ2-1; unclear D gene. The CDR3 has 12 amino acids. The V gene lost 3 bases and the J gene lost 7 bases, with 7 bases spanning the gap. The germline V gene has CDR1 MDHEN and CDR2 SYDVKM.

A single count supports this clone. CDR3 nucleotides: TGCGCCAGCAGCGACGGGATCCCCTACGAGCAGTACTTC. Protein sequence: CASSDGIPYEQYF. The V and J genes are TRBV5-1 and TRBJ2-7; D is perhaps TRBD2 (5 bases). V lost 4 bases and J lost 2, with 10 bases in between. CDR1 and CDR2 (germline): SGHRS, YFSETQ. The CDR3 spans 13 residues.

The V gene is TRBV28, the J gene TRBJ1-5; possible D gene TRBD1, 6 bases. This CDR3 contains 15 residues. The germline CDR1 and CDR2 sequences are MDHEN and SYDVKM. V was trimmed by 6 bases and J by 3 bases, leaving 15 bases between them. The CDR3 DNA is TGTGCCAGCAGCCTACAGGGAAACTCCAATCAGCCCCAGCATTTT. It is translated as CASSLQGNSNQPQHF. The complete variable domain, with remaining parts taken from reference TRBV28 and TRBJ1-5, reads DVKVTQSSRYLVKRTGEKVFLECVQDMDHENMFWYRQDPGLGLRLIYFSYDVKMKEKGDIPEGYSVSREKKERFSLILESASTNQTSMYLCASSLQGNSNQPQHFGDGTRLSIL.

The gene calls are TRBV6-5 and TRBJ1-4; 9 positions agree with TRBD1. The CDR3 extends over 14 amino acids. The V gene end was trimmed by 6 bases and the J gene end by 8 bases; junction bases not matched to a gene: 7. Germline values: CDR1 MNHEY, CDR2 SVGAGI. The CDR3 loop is CASRPGTGMEKLFF. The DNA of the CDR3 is TGTGCCAGCAGACCCGGGACAGGGATGGAAAAACTGTTTTTT.

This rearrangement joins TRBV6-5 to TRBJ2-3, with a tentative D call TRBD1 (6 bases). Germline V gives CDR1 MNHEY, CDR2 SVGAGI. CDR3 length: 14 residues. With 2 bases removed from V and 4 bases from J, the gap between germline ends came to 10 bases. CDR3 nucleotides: TGTGCCAGCAGTTACAGAAAGGGGGCAGATACGCAGTATTTT. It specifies CASSYRKGADTQYF.

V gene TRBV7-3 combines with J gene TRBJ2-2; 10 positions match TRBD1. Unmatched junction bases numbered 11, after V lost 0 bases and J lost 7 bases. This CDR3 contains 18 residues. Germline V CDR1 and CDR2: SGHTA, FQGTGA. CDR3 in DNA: TGTGCCAGCAGCTTAACTCCAGGGGGACAGGGGACAGGCGGGGAGCTGTTTTTT. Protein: CASSLTPGGQGTGGELFF.

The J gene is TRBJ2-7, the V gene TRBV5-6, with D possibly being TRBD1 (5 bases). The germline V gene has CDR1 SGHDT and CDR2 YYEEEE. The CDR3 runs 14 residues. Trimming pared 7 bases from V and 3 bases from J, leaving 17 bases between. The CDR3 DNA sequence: TGTGCCAGCGGATTGTGGTCGACAGACTACGAGCAGTACTTC. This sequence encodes CASGLWSTDYEQYF.

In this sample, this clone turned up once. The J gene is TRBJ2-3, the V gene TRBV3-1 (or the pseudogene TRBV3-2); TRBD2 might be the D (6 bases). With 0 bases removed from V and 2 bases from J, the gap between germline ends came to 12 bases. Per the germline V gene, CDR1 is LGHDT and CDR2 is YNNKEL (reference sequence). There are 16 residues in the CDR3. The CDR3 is CASSQDGSGPTDTQYF. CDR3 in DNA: TGTGCCAGCAGCCAAGACGGGAGCGGCCCCACAGATACGCAGTATTTT.

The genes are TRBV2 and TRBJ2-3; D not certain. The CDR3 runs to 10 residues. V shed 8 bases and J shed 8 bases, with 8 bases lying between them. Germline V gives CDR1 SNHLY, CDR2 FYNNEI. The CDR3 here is CASSRGTQYF. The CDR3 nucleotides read TGTGCCAGCTCCCGCGGTACGCAGTATTTT.

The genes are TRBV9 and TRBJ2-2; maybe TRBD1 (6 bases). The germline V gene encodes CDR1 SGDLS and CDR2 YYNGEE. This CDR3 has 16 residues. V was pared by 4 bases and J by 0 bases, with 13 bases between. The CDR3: CASSRTGTANTGELFF. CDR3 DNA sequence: TGTGCCAGCAGCAGAACAGGGACGGCGAACACCGGGGAGCTGTTTTTT.

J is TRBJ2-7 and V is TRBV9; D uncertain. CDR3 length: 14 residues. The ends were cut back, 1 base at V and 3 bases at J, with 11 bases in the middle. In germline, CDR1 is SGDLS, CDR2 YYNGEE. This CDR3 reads CASSVTSSGYEQYF. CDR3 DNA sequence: TGTGCCAGCAGCGTAACCAGCTCAGGCTACGAGCAGTACTTC.